This TCR beta chain appears in the sequencing data of a study of technical replicates of blood from several donors. Profiled with immunoSEQ multiplex PCR; TCRdb holds only in-frame clones, not every one. Of 74,000 or so clones in the sample, 96% were seen once. The V and J ends lost 4 bases and 4 bases, in that order; junction bases with no gene match: 5. Germline V lookup: CDR1 SGHNT, CDR2 YENEEA. This CDR3 has 14 residues. V gene TRBV11-3 combines with J gene TRBJ2-7; 9 bases map to TRBD1. The TCR originated in a human donor in good health. Sequencing used T cells isolated from PBMCs. CDR3 bases: TGTGCCAGCAGCTCCCGGGACAGGGAGTACGAGCAGTACTTC. Amino acid sequence: CASSSRDREYEQYF.